This TCR beta chain was captured in a study of vaccination effects on CD4 cells after COVID-19. Study outcomes and limitations: Clones of infection and vaccine origin contracted markedly late after vaccination. The vaccine-induced clones of healthy vaccinees included only 1 of 255 that cross-reacted with common cold coronaviruses.

Antigen-specific CD4+ T cells were first expanded with viral peptide pools by the ViraFEST assay and only then sequenced. Scientists isolated CD4+ T cells after an approximately 10-day culture period ended. Nobody among the vaccine recipients had prior SARS-CoV-2 infection (nucleocapsid antibodies were negative). Supplemented with 7.5 to 10 IU/ml IL-2 and roughly 10 ug/ml peptides, a few million PBMC per well were kept in culture. CDR3 length: 14 residues. CDR1 is MNHEY, CDR2 SMNVEV, per germline (reference sequence). V was cut by 3 bases and J by 8 bases, with 16 bases left in between. As regards this clone: The antigen remains undetermined.

Profiling relied on immunoSEQ multiplex PCR, and the TCRdb table lists in-frame clones only, not all of them. The sample has approximately 30,000 clones, 65% to 75% seen once. Source: CD4+ T cells from PBMCs cultured with SARS-CoV-2 spike peptides, taken before COVID-19 vaccination. The origin of this receptor is a human donor who received a COVID-19 vaccine. V is TRBV27 and J is TRBJ1-1, with D possibly TRBD1 on 6 matching bases. The DNA for the CDR3 is TGTGCCAGCAGTTTTTCTGGGTGGGGGGCCGAAGCTTTCTTT. Its translation: CASSFSGWGAEAFF.